A single sample is the source of the 15 T cell receptor beta chains below, sequenced in a study of shared clonotypes between healthy human individuals. TCRdb keeps only in-frame clones here, not all; method: immunoSEQ multiplex PCR. The repertoire holds 470,000 or so clones, approximately 84% seen once, with about 13% in the top ten. Material for sequencing was PBMCs. All receptors come from a woman aged 40 to 49 in good health. Some clones in this sample may be carry-over from other donors' samples.

V and J are TRBV6-5 and TRBJ2-6, with D possibly TRBD1 on 6 matching bases. Germline CDR1 reads MNHEY; CDR2 reads SVGAGI. The length of the CDR3 is 15 residues. V was pared by 8 bases and J by 4 bases, with 15 bases between. The CDR3 nucleotides read TGTGCCAGCGGGAACAGGGCCGCCGGGGCCAACGTCCTGACTTTC. Protein product: CASGNRAAGANVLTF.

The genes are TRBV4-3 and TRBJ1-4; possible D gene TRBD1, 5 bases. Trimming stripped 0 bases from V and 8 bases from J, with 13 bases between. The CDR3 has 15 amino acids. CDR1 is LGHNA and CDR2 is YSLEER in the germline V gene. CDR3 sequence reads: CASSQDRGVLEKLFF. The DNA for the CDR3 is TGCGCCAGCAGCCAAGATCGGGGGGTTTTAGAAAAACTGTTTTTT.

The CDR3 sequence is CASSTEREFSNEQFF. DNA of the CDR3: TGTGCCAGCAGTACCGAGAGGGAGTTCTCCAATGAGCAGTTCTTC. This chain uses TRBV28 with TRBJ2-1, with D possibly TRBD2 on 5 matching bases. Trimming removed 5 bases from V and 6 bases from J, with 17 bases in between. Germline loops: CDR1 MDHEN, CDR2 SYDVKM. The CDR3 sequence is 15 residues long.

The J gene is TRBJ1-1, the V gene TRBV29-1; D possibly corresponds to TRBD1 (5 bases). This CDR3 spans 14 amino acids. Germline loops: CDR1 SQVTM, CDR2 ANQGSEA. Trimming took off 1 base at V and 2 bases at J, with 11 bases between the two ends. As DNA, the CDR3 is TGCAGCGTTGAAGGCCGGGGCAGCAACACTGAAGCTTTCTTT. Encoded protein: CSVEGRGSNTEAFF.

For this clone: Only one base separates this from a far larger clonotype, so it likely reflects a read error. The gene calls are TRBV30 and TRBJ2-6; the D is unclear. Germline V gives CDR1 GTSNPN, CDR2 SVGIG (reference sequence). The V and J ends lost 0 bases and 0 bases respectively, with 9 bases between them. The length of the CDR3 is 16 residues. CDR3: CAWSVTVFSGANVLTF. The CDR3 coding sequence is TGTGCCTGGAGTGTTACGGTGTTCTCTGGGGCCAACGTCCTGACTTTC.

The table lists this clone with a few counts. At the DNA level, this CDR3 is encoded by other sequences in the same sample as well. The rearrangement joins TRBV7-9 to TRBJ2-7; 8 nucleotides align to TRBD2. This CDR3 has 14 amino acids. The trim removed 5 bases at V and 1 base at J, leaving 4 bases unmatched. Germline V gene sequence: CDR1 SEHNR, CDR2 FQNEAQ (reference sequence). The CDR3 region has the DNA TGTGCCAGCAGCCTAATAGCGGGGTCCTACGAGCAGTACTTC. Translation gives CASSLIAGSYEQYF.

The rearrangement joins TRBV7-3 to TRBJ2-3; D is possibly TRBD1 (5 bases). Germline CDR1 SGHTA, CDR2 FQGTGA. This CDR3 has 15 residues. Trimming stripped 3 bases from V and 9 bases from J, with 19 bases between. CDR3 in DNA: TGTGCCAGCAGCTTGGGGCAGCCTTCCTTTGAGACGCAGTATTTT. Residues: CASSLGQPSFETQYF.

Comments on this clone: A far bigger clonotype differs at one base, so this is likely a read error. Since the CDR3 does not end with the conserved phenylalanine or tryptophan, this likely comes from a read error. The V and J genes are TRBV4-2 and TRBJ2-7; 7 bases line up with TRBD1. This CDR3 is 14 amino acids long. Germline CDR1 and CDR2: LGHNA and YNFKEQ. V shed 2 bases and J 2 bases; nucleotides not matched to a gene: 3. The CDR3 is CASSQQQGTYEQYI. Here the CDR3 DNA reads TGTGCCAGCAGCCAACAACAGGGGACCTACGAGCAGTACATC.

This clone was seen at least ten times. This sample includes further DNA sequences coding for the same CDR3. This chain connects TRBV10-3 to TRBJ2-7; 7 bases agree with TRBD1. CDR1 and CDR2 from the germline V gene are ENHRY and SYGVKD. With V trimmed by 10 bases and J by 2 bases, 11 bases remained unmatched. The CDR3 is made up of 14 amino acids. CDR3 region: CASTRDSVTYEQYF. CDR3 DNA sequence: TGTGCCAGCACCCGGGACAGCGTCACCTACGAGCAGTACTTC.

This clone was seen ten or more times. The chain combines TRBV9 with TRBJ2-2; no reliable D call. This CDR3 comprises 14 residues. CDR1 and CDR2 from the germline V gene are SGDLS and YYNGEE. Trimming cost V 3 bases and J 6 bases, with 12 bases left between them. The DNA of the CDR3 is TGTGCCAGCAGCGCAGATTTAGCCGCCGGGGAGCTGTTTTTT. Residues: CASSADLAAGELFF. The full variable domain, completed using reference TRBV9 and TRBJ2-2, is DSGVTQTPKHLITATGQRVTLRCSPRSGDLSVYWYQQSLDQGLQFLIQYYNGEERAKGNILERFSAQQFPDLHSELNLSSLELGDSALYFCASSADLAAGELFFGEGSRLTVL.

The chain links TRBV15 to TRBJ1-4, with D uncertain. V lost 1 base and J 6 bases, leaving 6 bases between the germline ends. There are 13 residues in the CDR3. In germline, CDR1 is LNHNV, CDR2 YYDKDF (reference sequence). CDR3 amino acids: CATSRAADEKLFF. CDR3 nucleotide sequence: TGTGCCACCAGCAGAGCGGCGGATGAAAAACTGTTTTTT. The whole variable domain, remainder taken from reference TRBV15 and TRBJ1-4, is DAMVIQNPRYQVTQFGKPVTLSCSQTLNHNVMYWYQQKSSQAPKLLFHYYDKDFNNEADTPDNFQSRRPNTSFCFLDIRSPGLGDTAMYLCATSRAADEKLFFGSGTQLSVL.

This clone was detected only a few times. V and J are TRBV10-3 and TRBJ2-5; 8 nucleotides align to TRBD1. The CDR3 is 12 residues long. J lost 2 bases, V lost 10 bases, and 3 bases had no gene match. Per the germline V gene, CDR1 is ENHRY and CDR2 is SYGVKD. As DNA, the CDR3 is TGTGCCAGCCGACAGGGGCAAGAGACCCAGTACTTC. This sequence encodes CASRQGQETQYF.

This clone has just a few counts. The rearrangement joins TRBV5-4 to TRBJ2-7; D gene uncertain. Germline V gives CDR1 SGHNT, CDR2 YYREEE (reference sequence). CDR3 size: 12 residues. Trimming left V 0 bases short and J 6 bases short, with 7 bases between. CDR3 nucleotides: TGTGCCAGCAGCTTGGCGCCTGGCGAGCAGTACTTC. This codes for CASSLAPGEQYF.

CDR3 sequence (DNA): TGTGCCAGCAGTTTAGCCCCTTATGGCGCCCGCACAGATACGCAGTATTTT. Translated: CASSLAPYGARTDTQYF. The V and J genes are TRBV28 and TRBJ2-3, with D unclear. The CDR3 spans 17 residues. Germline CDR1 is MDHEN and CDR2 is SYDVKM. V lost 2 bases and J 1 base, leaving 16 bases between the germline ends.

The chain combines TRBV7-9 with TRBJ1-4; TRBD1 aligns across 8 bases. The CDR3 contains 16 residues. The germline V gene has CDR1 SEHNR and CDR2 FQNEAQ (reference sequence). V lost 5 bases to trimming and J lost 5 bases; unmatched junction nucleotides: 10. The CDR3: CASSPGQADGNEKLFF. CDR3 DNA sequence: TGTGCCAGCAGCCCGGGACAGGCAGACGGGAATGAAAAACTGTTTTTT.